One sample yielded the 4 T cell receptor beta chains listed below, sequenced in a study of blood T cell repertoires in COVID-19. Using immunoSEQ multiplex PCR, the repertoire was profiled, and TCRdb retains in-frame clones only, with some absent. The sample shows approximately 500,000 clones, 80% to 90% of them seen only once. Sample: peripheral blood. These receptors came from a human donor in a cohort sampled during active COVID-19.

The rearrangement joins TRBV27 to TRBJ1-2, with D tentatively TRBD1 (6 bases). This CDR3 comprises 14 residues. The germline gives CDR1 MNHEY, CDR2 SMNVEV (reference sequence). Deletions cut 5 bases from V and 2 bases from J, with 12 bases between. The CDR3 here is CASSIAGQNYGYTF. CDR3 bases: TGTGCCAGCAGTATAGCCGGACAGAACTATGGCTACACCTTC.

The V call is TRBV6-6, the J call TRBJ2-7; 7 bases are shared with TRBD2. The CDR3 consists of 11 residues. V gave up 7 bases and J gave up 7 bases; unmatched junction bases: 4. Germline V gene data show CDR1 as MNHNY and CDR2 as SVGAGI (reference sequence). CDR3 coding DNA: TGTGCCAGCACCGGCGGGAGAGAGCAGTACTTC. The encoded protein is CASTGGREQYF.

The chain employs TRBV11-3 and TRBJ2-7; 9 nucleotides line up with TRBD1. CDR3 length equals 17 residues. CDR1 is SGHNT and CDR2 is YENEEA in the germline V gene. With 1 base clipped from V and 5 bases from J, the junction kept 12 bases outside the gene matches. The CDR3 loop is CASSLGYGTGIPNEQYF. CDR3 in DNA: TGTGCCAGCAGCTTAGGCTACGGGACAGGGATCCCAAACGAGCAGTACTTC.

This clone turned up a few times. V is TRBV3-1 (or the pseudogene TRBV3-2) and J is TRBJ2-7; 7 bases fit TRBD1. Per the germline V gene, CDR1 is LGHDT and CDR2 is YNNKEL (reference sequence). The CDR3 sequence is 14 residues long. Germline trimming cut 1 base from V and 1 base from J; bases unmatched to any gene: 1. Here the CDR3 reads CASSQVDRSYEQYF. The CDR3 nucleotides are TGTGCCAGCAGCCAAGTGGACAGGTCCTACGAGCAGTACTTC.